A single sample gave rise to the 30 T cell receptor beta chains below, sequenced in a study of cytomegalovirus exposure and HLA in healthy donors. Researchers ran the PCR with 60 Vbeta and 13 Jbeta primers. The table came from immunoSEQ multiplex PCR; TCRdb's copy has only in-frame clones and leaves some out. The sample shows more than 140,000 clones, over 60% of them seen only once. Sequencing was done on a sample of PBMCs. These receptors originate from a male donor in good health and CMV-seronegative.

The chain employs TRBV6-1 and TRBJ2-1, with TRBD2 identical over 9 bases. Unmatched junction bases numbered 17, after V lost 4 bases and J lost 4 bases. The germline CDR1 and CDR2 sequences are MNHNS and SASEGT. This CDR3 is 19 amino acids long. The CDR3 reads CASSAQAGGPYAGYNEQFF. CDR3 DNA: TGTGCCAGCAGTGCTCAAGCGGGGGGCCCTTATGCTGGTTACAATGAGCAGTTCTTC.

This chain links TRBV7-7 with TRBJ2-7; D call uncertain. Trimming stripped 5 bases from V and 6 bases from J, with 17 bases between. Germline V gene lookup returns CDR1 SSHAT and CDR2 FNYEAQ (reference sequence). The CDR3 loop spans 14 amino acids. For the CDR3, the DNA is TGTGCCAGCAGCCCTACCGGAGCTTTCGGCGAGCAGTACTTC. This gives the protein CASSPTGAFGEQYF.

This chain uses TRBV21-1 with TRBJ2-7; the DNA was not used to check the table's D call, TRBD1. TRBV21-1 represents a pseudogene. This CDR3 spans 18 amino acids. DNA of the CDR3: TGTGCCAGCAGCAAAACTCGGATCGACAGGAGGTGCCTTTACGAGCAGTACTTC. Translated: CASSKTRIDRRCLYEQYF.

This chain uses TRBV18 with TRBJ2-7, with D perhaps TRBD2 (6 bases). The CDR3 is 14 residues long. Germline loops: CDR1 KGHSH, CDR2 LQKENI. The V and J ends lost 6 bases and 2 bases respectively, with 14 bases between them. The CDR3 here is CASSPGGAPYEQYF. The DNA for the CDR3 is TGTGCCAGCTCTCCCGGGGGTGCACCCTACGAGCAGTACTTC.

The genes are TRBV15 and TRBJ2-5, with 16 nucleotides matching TRBD2. V lost 1 base and J lost 3; bases outside the gene matches: 11. Germline V gene data show CDR1 as LNHNV and CDR2 as YYDKDF (reference sequence). CDR3 length: 20 amino acids. Here the CDR3 reads CATSRGAIKGLAGGKETQYF. The CDR3 DNA reads TGTGCCACCAGCAGAGGGGCGATAAAGGGACTAGCGGGAGGGAAAGAGACCCAGTACTTC.

This chain uses TRBV20-1 with TRBJ1-4; D not certain. The V gene lost 6 bases and the J gene lost 8 bases, with 10 bases spanning the gap. Germline lookup yields CDR1 DFQATT and CDR2 SNEGSKA (reference sequence). This CDR3 is 11 amino acids long. The CDR3 bases are TGCAGTGCCAGGAGGGCAGAAAAACTGTTTTTT. Its translation is CSARRAEKLFF.

In this sample, this clone turned up a few times. This rearrangement joins TRBV7-9 to TRBJ2-7, with D possibly TRBD1 on 6 matching bases. The CDR3 consists of 13 residues. V lost 5 bases, J lost 6 bases, and 14 bases lay in between. Germline lookup yields CDR1 SEHNR and CDR2 FQNEAQ (reference sequence). In nucleotides, the CDR3 is TGTGCCAGCAGCACTCTACAGGGATTCGAGCAGTACTTC. It is translated as CASSTLQGFEQYF. Combining the CDR3 with reference TRBV7-9 and TRBJ2-7 gives the whole variable domain DTGVSQNPRHKITKRGQNVTFRCDPISEHNRLYWYRQTLGQGPEFLTYFQNEAQLEKSRLLSDRFSAERPKGSFSTLEIQRTEQGDSAMYLCASSTLQGFEQYFGPGTRLTVT.

This clone was observed a handful of times. The chain carries TRBV6-4 and TRBJ2-2; 7 bases line up with TRBD1. This CDR3 comprises 15 residues. V dropped 5 bases and J dropped 0; count of bases not matched to a gene: 3. The germline V gene has CDR1 MRHNA and CDR2 SNTAGT. The CDR3 DNA sequence: TGTGCCAGCAGTCAGACAGGGACGAACACCGGGGAGCTGTTTTTT. This encodes CASSQTGTNTGELFF.

The V gene is TRBV4-3, the J gene TRBJ1-5, with D tentatively TRBD1 (5 bases). Per the germline V gene, CDR1 is LGHNA and CDR2 is YSLEER. The V end was cut by 0 bases, the J end by 6 bases, with 9 bases between. CDR3 length equals 14 residues. The CDR3 loop reads CASSQDRQPQPQHF. The DNA of the CDR3 is TGCGCCAGCAGCCAAGACCGACAGCCTCAGCCCCAGCATTTT.

This clone appeared a single time. The V call is TRBV2, the J call TRBJ1-2, with D unclear. The CDR3 length is 14 residues. Trimming removed 4 bases from V and 0 bases from J, with 9 bases in between. Germline CDR1 reads SNHLY; CDR2 reads FYNNEI. CDR3 sequence (DNA): TGTGCCAGCAGTGGCGGGCCAACTAACTATGGCTACACCTTC. Residues: CASSGGPTNYGYTF.

The chain uses TRBV4-3 and TRBJ1-5; TRBD1 matches at 11 bases. Germline lookup yields CDR1 LGHNA and CDR2 YSLEER. V lost 5 bases and J lost 7; bases outside the gene matches: 4. The CDR3 loop spans 14 amino acids. The CDR3 nucleotides read TGCGCCAGCAGCACGGGACAGGGGGTCCAGCCCCAGCATTTT. Translating gives CASSTGQGVQPQHF.

The chain is built from TRBV2 and TRBJ2-5; 12 positions agree with TRBD2. With the DNA end fitting TRBJ2-7 better, the J assignment may be wrong. Germline V gene lookup returns CDR1 SNHLY and CDR2 FYNNEI. The CDR3 loop spans 17 amino acids. The CDR3: CASSGAGTSGLTYEQYF. CDR3 bases: TGTGCCAGCAGTGGTGCCGGGACTAGCGGGTTAACCTACGAGCAGTACTTC.

J is TRBJ2-3 and V is TRBV4-3; 8 nucleotides agree with TRBD2. Germline V CDR1 and CDR2: LGHNA, YSLEER. The V gene end was trimmed by 3 bases and the J gene end by 4 bases; junction bases not matched to a gene: 6. The CDR3 loop spans 15 amino acids. This CDR3 reads CASSQSGRMADTQYF. As DNA, the CDR3 is TGCGCCAGCAGCCAGAGCGGGAGAATGGCAGATACGCAGTATTTT.

V usage is TRBV27 and J usage is TRBJ2-2; D unresolved. Germline values: CDR1 MNHEY, CDR2 SMNVEV (reference sequence). Trimming stripped 0 bases from V and 3 bases from J, with 2 bases between. This CDR3 region has 13 residues. The CDR3 bases are TGTGCCAGCAGTTTATCCTACACCGGGGAGCTGTTTTTT. It translates to CASSLSYTGELFF.

The gene calls are TRBV18 and TRBJ1-4, with D possibly matching TRBD1 (6 bases). The germline V and J ends were trimmed by 6 bases and 8 bases, with 22 bases remaining between them. The CDR3 contains 16 residues. Germline values: CDR1 KGHSH, CDR2 LQKENI. CDR3 DNA sequence: TGTGCCAGCTCCCAGAACGCCCGGGGGGCTGAAGAAAAACTGTTTTTT. The encoded protein is CASSQNARGAEEKLFF.

Turning to this clone: The same CDR3 also results from other DNA sequences found in this sample. The rearrangement uses TRBV6-5 and TRBJ2-7; 12 positions agree with TRBD1. V lost 6 bases, J lost 2 bases, and 5 bases stayed unmatched. The CDR3 has 15 amino acids. Germline CDR1 MNHEY, CDR2 SVGAGI. The CDR3 reads CASSYRDRGPYEQYF. Here the CDR3 DNA reads TGTGCCAGCAGCTACCGGGACAGGGGGCCCTACGAGCAGTACTTC.

The V call is TRBV6-1, the J call TRBJ2-7; 10 bases map to TRBD2. The CDR3 has 15 residues. The ends lost 2 bases at V and 4 bases at J; junction bases unmatched: 5. CDR1 MNHNS and CDR2 SASEGT come from the germline V gene. CDR3 loop: CASSEPAGGGYEQYF. The CDR3 nucleotides read TGTGCCAGCAGTGAACCAGCGGGAGGGGGGTACGAGCAGTACTTC.

V gene TRBV9 combines with J gene TRBJ2-1; 8 bases are a match to TRBD2. The germline V gene encodes CDR1 SGDLS and CDR2 YYNGEE. V was clipped by 3 bases and J by 9 bases; unmatched bases: 14. This CDR3 is built from 16 residues. CDR3 DNA: TGTGCCAGCAGCGGGCCCGGGACTAGGGCGTCGAGTGAGCAGTTCTTC. Translation: CASSGPGTRASSEQFF.

On this clone: At the DNA level, this CDR3 is encoded by other sequences in the same sample as well. V is TRBV27 and J is TRBJ2-1; 9 bases are a match to TRBD2. CDR3 length: 16 residues. Germline loops: CDR1 MNHEY, CDR2 SMNVEV (reference sequence). V shed 4 bases, J shed 6 bases, and the junction held 10 bases outside the gene matches. The CDR3 nucleotides read TGTGCCAGCAGTTCGGGGCGGCTAGCGGGACCCAATGAGCAGTTCTTC. Translated, it gives CASSSGRLAGPNEQFF.

The V call is TRBV5-1, the J call TRBJ1-2; tentative D call: TRBD1 (5 bases). In germline, CDR1 is SGHRS, CDR2 YFSETQ. This CDR3 region has 15 residues. The V and J ends lost 4 bases and 8 bases respectively, with 21 bases between them. The DNA for the CDR3 is TGCGCCAGCAGCCCTCCTCAGGGTCACTCTTCCGGCTACACCTTC. Its translation is CASSPPQGHSSGYTF.

The chain employs TRBV5-6 and TRBJ2-7; the match to TRBD1 covers 9 bases. There are 18 residues in the CDR3. Germline values: CDR1 SGHDT, CDR2 YYEEEE. With 3 bases clipped from V and 6 bases from J, the junction kept 19 bases outside the gene matches. CDR3 sequence: CASSWALTGTGNTLEQYF. The CDR3 DNA reads TGTGCCAGCAGCTGGGCCCTGACCGGGACAGGGAATACCCTCGAGCAGTACTTC.

The chain recombines TRBV9 with TRBJ2-1, with 8 bases matching TRBD2. Trimming cost V 3 bases and J 5 bases; bases outside gene matches: 10. Germline assignment: CDR1 SGDLS and CDR2 YYNGEE. The CDR3 has 16 residues. The CDR3 reads CASSEQPRGGNNEQFF. The CDR3 DNA follows: TGTGCCAGCAGCGAGCAACCCCGGGGGGGGAACAATGAGCAGTTCTTC.

The V gene is TRBV6-5, the J gene TRBJ1-2; 9 nucleotides agree with TRBD1. Germline CDR1 is MNHEY and CDR2 is SVGAGI. The length of the CDR3 is 15 residues. Trimming removed 8 bases from V and 5 bases from J; junction bases left unmatched: 12. CDR3 protein: CASDGQGRGHYGYTF. In nucleotides, the CDR3 is TGTGCCAGCGACGGACAGGGGAGGGGTCATTATGGCTACACCTTC.

Notes on this clone: A read error may produce the germline difference seen at one junction end. The chain couples TRBV19 to TRBJ1-1; unclear D gene. The CDR3 is 15 amino acids. In germline, CDR1 is LNHDA, CDR2 SQIVND (reference sequence). The CDR3 nucleotides read TGTGCCAGTAGAATAGGGAGTCGGGGGAACACTGAAGCTTTCTTT. Protein product: CASRIGSRGNTEAFF.

The chain links TRBV10-3 to TRBJ1-5; no definite D call. The length of the CDR3 is 15 residues. The V gene lost 0 bases and the J gene lost 1 base, with 7 bases spanning the gap. Germline lookup yields CDR1 ENHRY and CDR2 SYGVKD. The CDR3 spells CAISESNQSNQPQHF. The CDR3 nucleotides read TGTGCCATCAGTGAGTCGAACCAGAGCAATCAGCCCCAGCATTTT.

The gene calls are TRBV29-1 and TRBJ2-7, with D possibly being TRBD1 (6 bases). The CDR3 is 13 amino acids. V lost 0 bases to trimming and J lost 1 base, with 7 bases between them. The germline V gene encodes CDR1 SQVTM and CDR2 ANQGSEA. This chain's CDR3 is CSVEDTGSYEQYF. The CDR3 DNA reads TGCAGCGTTGAAGATACAGGGTCCTACGAGCAGTACTTC.

The V call is TRBV6-4, the J call TRBJ2-2; no reliable D call. CDR1 is MRHNA, CDR2 SNTAGT, per germline. The germline V and J ends were trimmed by 2 bases and 6 bases, with 7 bases remaining between them. This CDR3 has 13 amino acids. The CDR3 loop reads CASSDKEAGELFF. The CDR3 region has the DNA TGTGCCAGCAGTGACAAAGAGGCCGGGGAGCTGTTTTTT.

The CDR3 nucleotides read TGTGCCAGCAGTTACACTTCCGGGACAGGGACCGAAGCTTTCTTT. Amino acids: CASSYTSGTGTEAFF. J is TRBJ1-1 and V is TRBV6-6; 9 positions agree with TRBD1. Per the germline V gene, CDR1 is MNHNY and CDR2 is SVGAGI (reference sequence). The CDR3 has 15 residues. The ends lost 2 bases at V and 8 bases at J; junction bases unmatched: 9.

This chain links TRBV5-1 with TRBJ2-5; D call uncertain. The germline V gene has CDR1 SGHRS and CDR2 YFSETQ. The V end lost 0 bases, the J end lost 4 bases, and 10 bases lay between the germline ends. There are 14 residues in the CDR3. CDR3 loop: CASSLGANAETQYF. CDR3 nucleotides: TGCGCCAGCAGCTTGGGGGCCAACGCAGAGACCCAGTACTTC.

This chain joins TRBV30 and TRBJ2-5; no clear D. This CDR3 contains 13 residues. Germline CDR1 and CDR2: GTSNPN and SVGIG (reference sequence). V lost 3 bases and J 2 bases, leaving 10 bases between the germline ends. Here the CDR3 reads CAWSVVVQETQYF. The CDR3 nucleotides are TGTGCCTGGAGCGTAGTAGTGCAAGAGACCCAGTACTTC.